A single sample gave rise to the 25 T cell receptor beta chains below, sequenced in a study of Graves' ophthalmopathy and Graves' hyperthyroidism. RNA transcripts were the source from which TCR beta CDR3 regions were amplified. The first round was an RT-PCR with HTBI primers, and the second round was a multiplex PCR. Via MiXCR, TCRdb re-called the multiplex PCR reads, giving one row per CDR3 protein. The table shows roughly 420,000 distinct CDR3 sequences, with 20% to 25% occurring only once. Sequences were obtained from peripheral blood. The receptors derive from a woman younger than 30 with stable Graves' hyperthyroidism.

This clonotype was detected ten times or more. V and J are TRBV12-3 or TRBV12-4 and TRBJ2-2; possibly TRBD1 for D (6 bases). Trimming shortened V by 5 bases and J by 3 bases, and 10 bases separated the two germline ends. The CDR3 consists of 14 residues. The CDR3: CASSPDSYTGELFF. CDR3 sequence (DNA): TGTGCCAGCAGTCCGGACAGTTACACCGGGGAGCTGTTTTTT.

This clonotype has ten or more counts. One base away lies a much larger clone, so this may be a sequencing read error. J is TRBJ2-7 and V is TRBV11-2; 7 positions agree with TRBD2. The CDR3 consists of 14 residues. CDR1 and CDR2 from the germline V gene are SGHAT and FQNNGV. The CDR3 sequence: CASSLSGTSYGQYF. In nucleotides, the CDR3 is TGTGCCAGCAGCCTCAGCGGGACCTCCTACGGGCAGTACTTC.

This clonotype was seen many times. The chain employs TRBV11-2 and TRBJ2-5, with 7 bases that match TRBD1. V gave up 4 bases and J gave up 7 bases; unmatched junction bases: 0. CDR3 length equals 11 residues. In germline, CDR1 is SGHAT, CDR2 FQNNGV. The CDR3 DNA follows: TGTGCCAGCAGCTCAGGGGGGACCCAGTACTTC. Protein sequence: CASSSGGTQYF.

This clonotype was seen many times. The gene calls are TRBV20-1 and TRBJ2-2, with unresolved D. The length of the CDR3 is 12 residues. The V end was cut by 3 bases, the J end by 4 bases, with 6 bases between. CDR1 and CDR2 from the germline V gene are DFQATT and SNEGSKA (reference sequence). The CDR3 here is CSASRPTGELFF. The CDR3 region has the DNA TGCAGTGCTAGTAGGCCCACCGGGGAGCTGTTTTTT.

As concerns this clonotype: This may be a read error: a much more frequent sequence differs by one nucleotide. The J gene is TRBJ2-5, the V gene TRBV12-3 or TRBV12-4; a weak D match, TRBD2 (5 bases). The CDR3 is made up of 14 amino acids. The CDR3 loop reads CAISLEGTQETQYF. DNA of the CDR3: TGTGCCATCAGTTTAGAGGGAACTCAAGAGACCCAGTACTTC.

At least ten counts were recorded for this clonotype. This chain links TRBV6-1 with TRBJ2-5; no clear D gene. The germline V gene encodes CDR1 MNHNS and CDR2 SASEGT. Trimming took off 0 bases at V and 5 bases at J, with 19 bases between the two ends. The CDR3 sequence is 17 residues long. The CDR3 protein is CASSEAVWVQSPETQYF. The CDR3 DNA is TGTGCCAGCAGTGAAGCGGTTTGGGTCCAGTCCCCGGAGACCCAGTACTTC.

This clonotype was detected many times. The rearrangement uses TRBV30 and TRBJ2-7, with D perhaps TRBD2 (6 bases). V shed 3 bases and J shed 0 bases, with 15 bases lying between them. The CDR3 contains 15 residues. Germline V gene lookup returns CDR1 GTSNPN and CDR2 SVGIG (reference sequence). The CDR3 here is CAWRERRGSSYEQYF. The CDR3 DNA reads TGTGCCTGGAGGGAAAGACGGGGGAGCTCCTACGAGCAGTACTTC.

In its sample, this clonotype is medium-sized. V is TRBV7-8 and J is TRBJ2-7, with no clear D. This CDR3 is built from 13 residues. Germline V lookup: CDR1 SGHVS, CDR2 FQNEAQ. Trimming stripped 5 bases from V and 0 bases from J, with 8 bases between. CDR3 in amino acids: CASSLGFSYEQYF. The CDR3 region has the DNA TGTGCCAGCAGCCTCGGGTTCTCCTACGAGCAGTACTTC.

The chain couples TRBV30 to TRBJ1-2, with TRBD1 as a possible D gene (5 bases). Germline-derived CDR1 and CDR2 are GTSNPN and SVGIG (reference sequence). V was clipped by 0 bases and J by 6 bases, with 8 bases between them. This CDR3 is built from 12 residues. CDR3 sequence reads: CAWSVRGDGYTF. CDR3 DNA sequence: TGTGCCTGGAGTGTACGGGGGGATGGCTACACCTTC. The whole variable domain, filled in from reference TRBV30 and TRBJ1-2, reads SQTIHQWPATLVQPVGSPLSLECTVEGTSNPNLYWYRQAAGRGLQLLFYSVGIGQISSEVPQNLSASRPQDRQFILSSKKLLLSDSGFYLCAWSVRGDGYTFGSGTRLTVV.

At least ten counts were recorded for this clonotype. The chain recombines TRBV20-1 with TRBJ1-2; the match to TRBD1 covers 7 bases. CDR3 length: 16 amino acids. CDR1 is DFQATT and CDR2 is SNEGSKA in the germline V gene (reference sequence). The V segment lost 4 bases and the J segment 2 bases; nucleotides outside the gene matches: 13. The CDR3 here is CSAKRGTGDGNYGYTF. CDR3 in DNA: TGCAGTGCTAAAAGGGGAACAGGGGACGGCAACTATGGCTACACCTTC.

This clonotype has just one count. This rearrangement joins TRBV19 to TRBJ2-7; 9 nucleotides line up with TRBD2. Looked up from germline, CDR1 is LNHDA and CDR2 is SQIVND (reference sequence). Losses at the gene ends were 5 bases for V and 2 bases for J; bases not matched to a gene: 7. This CDR3 region has 15 residues. The CDR3 sequence is CASSALAGDTYEQYF. The CDR3 DNA is TGTGCCAGTAGTGCCTTAGCGGGAGATACCTACGAGCAGTACTTC.

V and J are TRBV12-3 or TRBV12-4 and TRBJ2-6; perhaps D is TRBD1 or TRBD2 (5 bases each). V was clipped by 5 bases and J by 0 bases, with 17 bases between them. This CDR3 is 18 amino acids long. The CDR3 DNA follows: TGTGCCAGCAGTCCGCATGCAAACGGGGCCTCTGGGGCCAACGTCCTGACTTTC. Translating gives CASSPHANGASGANVLTF.

V and J are TRBV6-1 and TRBJ1-5, with 9 bases lining up with TRBD1. The ends lost 0 bases at V and 2 bases at J; junction bases unmatched: 5. The CDR3 is 17 residues long. Germline assignment: CDR1 MNHNS and CDR2 SASEGT. CDR3 loop: CASSEAHRGLGNQPQHF. In DNA form, the CDR3 reads TGTGCCAGCAGTGAAGCGCACAGGGGGCTCGGCAATCAGCCCCAGCATTTT.

This clonotype was counted ten times or more. The chain employs TRBV7-2 and TRBJ2-2; perhaps TRBD2 as D (6 bases). The V gene lost 1 base and the J gene lost 5 bases, with 11 bases spanning the gap. CDR1 SGHTA and CDR2 FQGNSA come from the germline V gene. The CDR3 covers 15 residues. The CDR3 nucleotides are TGTGCCAGCAGCTTAGGACGGAGGGCGACCGGGGAGCTGTTTTTT. As protein: CASSLGRRATGELFF.

In its sample, this clonotype was seen many times. The genes are TRBV5-1 and TRBJ2-7; D may be TRBD1 (6 bases). V lost 0 bases to trimming and J lost 4 bases, with 11 bases between them. Germline CDR1 and CDR2: SGHRS and YFSETQ. The CDR3 covers 14 residues. The CDR3 sequence: CASSLDRETYEQYF. CDR3 in DNA: TGCGCCAGCAGCTTGGACAGGGAGACGTACGAGCAGTACTTC.

V gene TRBV7-9 combines with J gene TRBJ1-1; 9 bases match TRBD1. V trimming: 5 bases; J trimming: 4 bases; junction bases outside the gene matches: 8. Looked up from germline, CDR1 is SEHNR and CDR2 is FQNEAQ (reference sequence). This CDR3 contains 15 residues. The CDR3 loop reads CASSTSTGGITEAFF. CDR3 DNA: TGTGCCAGCAGCACGTCGACAGGGGGAATCACTGAAGCTTTCTTT.

This clonotype was recorded many times. The chain uses TRBV29-1 and TRBJ2-5; 10 positions match TRBD1. Germline V CDR1 and CDR2: SQVTM, ANQGSEA. J gave up 4 bases and V 6 bases, and 8 bases lay outside the gene matches. This CDR3 comprises 14 residues. The CDR3 protein is CSVPGTGVLETQYF. The CDR3 DNA is TGCAGCGTCCCCGGGACAGGGGTTTTAGAGACCCAGTACTTC.

This clonotype has ten or more counts. The chain recombines TRBV7-2 with TRBJ1-5; possible D gene TRBD1, 6 bases. Germline CDR1 and CDR2: SGHTA and FQGNSA. The CDR3 has 13 amino acids. V was clipped by 1 base and J by 10 bases, with 11 bases between them. The CDR3 region is CASSLDQGSPQHF. Written as DNA, the CDR3 is TGTGCCAGCAGCTTAGATCAGGGGTCCCCCCAGCATTTT.

This clonotype appeared many times. The chain carries TRBV6-1 and TRBJ2-1; maybe TRBD2 (6 bases). The V end lost 3 bases, the J end lost 1 base, and 7 bases lay between the germline ends. Germline V gives CDR1 MNHNS, CDR2 SASEGT. This CDR3 has 14 amino acids. CDR3 amino acids: CASSEAGSYNEQFF. The CDR3 DNA sequence: TGTGCCAGCAGTGAGGCGGGGTCCTACAATGAGCAGTTCTTC.

The DNA for the CDR3 is TGTGCCAGCAGCGTAGAAGGCGGTAGCTACGAGCAGTACTTC. Protein sequence: CASSVEGGSYEQYF. V is TRBV7-2 and J is TRBJ2-7; D remains ambiguous. Trimming took 5 bases from V and 3 from J, leaving 14 bases between them. This CDR3 has 14 amino acids. CDR1 is SGHTA, CDR2 FQGNSA, per germline.

At least ten counts were recorded for this clonotype. This chain links TRBV29-1 with TRBJ1-1, with 7 bases that match TRBD1. J lost 1 base, V lost 6 bases, and 8 bases had no gene match. This CDR3 has 14 residues. The germline gives CDR1 SQVTM, CDR2 ANQGSEA. Here the CDR3 DNA reads TGCAGCGTCAAAGTGACAGGGTCGAACACTGAAGCTTTCTTT. Protein sequence: CSVKVTGSNTEAFF.

The chain joins TRBV28 to TRBJ1-5; D is unresolved. Per the germline V gene, CDR1 is MDHEN and CDR2 is SYDVKM. The V and J ends lost 4 bases and 3 bases respectively, with 10 bases between them. CDR3 length: 14 amino acids. CDR3 loop: CASSSNRVNQPQHF. CDR3 coding DNA: TGTGCCAGCAGTTCAAACAGAGTCAATCAGCCCCAGCATTTT.

This clonotype has just a few counts. This chain joins TRBV14 and TRBJ1-2; TRBD1 aligns across 9 bases. CDR1 and CDR2 (germline): SGHDN, FVKESK. CDR3 size: 17 residues. V dropped 2 bases and J dropped 9; count of bases not matched to a gene: 16. The CDR3 nucleotides read TGTGCCAGCAGCCAAATGGGACAGGGCCCGCGGGGAAGGAGCTACACCTTC. Residues: CASSQMGQGPRGRSYTF.

This clonotype appeared many times. The CDR3 DNA reads as TGCGCCAGCAGCGCGACTAATGGAGAGACCCAGTACTTC. It yields the protein CASSATNGETQYF. The chain couples TRBV5-1 to TRBJ2-5, with D possibly being TRBD2 (5 bases). The V gene lost 4 bases and the J gene lost 4 bases, with 11 bases spanning the gap. Germline CDR1 SGHRS, CDR2 YFSETQ. This CDR3 region has 13 residues. Complete variable domain (other parts from reference TRBV5-1 and TRBJ2-5): KAGVTQTPRYLIKTRGQQVTLSCSPISGHRSVSWYQQTPGQGLQFLFEYFSETQRNKGNFPGRFSGRQFSNSRSEMNVSTLELGDSALYLCASSATNGETQYFGPGTRLLVL.

This clonotype was detected ten times or more. The V and J genes are TRBV10-3 and TRBJ1-2, with D perhaps matching TRBD1 (5 bases). V dropped 0 bases and J dropped 4 bases, with 9 bases sitting between them. The CDR3 extends over 14 amino acids. Germline V lookup: CDR1 ENHRY, CDR2 SYGVKD. The CDR3 protein is CAISESRQFYGYTF. CDR3 bases: TGTGCCATCAGTGAGTCTCGACAGTTCTATGGCTACACCTTC.